The source of this T cell receptor (beta chain) is a study of blood T cell repertoires in COVID-19. Trimming at V came to 0 bases and at J to 3 bases, leaving 6 bases not matched to a gene. The CDR3 spans 19 residues. In germline, CDR1 is MNHEY, CDR2 SMNVEV (reference sequence). Profiling relied on immunoSEQ multiplex PCR, and the TCRdb table lists in-frame clones only, not all of them. Among fewer than 300,000 clones, 82% were seen once, and the ten largest hold 3.1%. This TCR derives from a woman between 18 and 30 years old with acute or convalescent COVID-19. Sequenced sample: peripheral blood. The gene calls are TRBV27 and TRBJ2-6, with 12 bases identical to TRBD1. The CDR3 here is CASSLSYGTGGLGANVLTF. CDR3 coding DNA: TGTGCCAGCAGTTTATCGTACGGGACAGGGGGCCTTGGGGCCAACGTCCTGACTTTC.